This T cell receptor beta chain was profiled in a study of ipilimumab plus nivolumab after autologous stem cell transplantation. Method: immunoSEQ multiplex PCR; TCRdb's copy keeps in-frame clones and lacks some. The repertoire consists of 40,000 to 45,000 clones, with 92% occurring once and the leading ten covering roughly 0.9%. The ends were cut back, 9 bases at V and 1 base at J, with 13 bases in the middle. This CDR3 spans 14 amino acids. Germline values: CDR1 SNHLY, CDR2 FYNNEI. This receptor was taken from a male donor with multiple myeloma. The chain uses TRBV2 and TRBJ2-1, with D perhaps assigned TRBD1 or TRBD2 (5 bases each). The sequencing used PBMCs, collected in a trial of ipilimumab plus nivolumab as post-transplant consolidation. The CDR3 protein is CARRGAGSYNEQFF. CDR3 in DNA: TGTGCCAGGAGGGGCGCAGGGTCCTACAATGAGCAGTTCTTC.